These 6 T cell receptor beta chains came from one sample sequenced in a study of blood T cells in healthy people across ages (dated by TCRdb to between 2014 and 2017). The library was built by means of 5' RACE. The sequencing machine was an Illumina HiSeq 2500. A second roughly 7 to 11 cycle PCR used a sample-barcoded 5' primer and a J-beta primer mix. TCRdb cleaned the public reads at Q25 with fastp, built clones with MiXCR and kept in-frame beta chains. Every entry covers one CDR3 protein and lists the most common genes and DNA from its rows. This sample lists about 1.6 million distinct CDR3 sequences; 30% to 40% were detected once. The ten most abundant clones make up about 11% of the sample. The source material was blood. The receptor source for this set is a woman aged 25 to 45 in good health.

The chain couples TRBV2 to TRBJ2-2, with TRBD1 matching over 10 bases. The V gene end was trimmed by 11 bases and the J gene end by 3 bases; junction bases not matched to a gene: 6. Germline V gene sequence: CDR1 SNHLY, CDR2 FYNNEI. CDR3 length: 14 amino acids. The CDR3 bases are TGTGCCGGCCGGGACAGGGGATACACCGGGGAGCTGTTTTTT. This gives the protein CAGRDRGYTGELFF. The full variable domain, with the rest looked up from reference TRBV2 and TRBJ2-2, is EPEVTQTPSHQVTQMGQEVILRCVPISNHLYFYWYRQILGQKVEFLVSFYNNEISEKSEIFDDQFSVERPDGSNFTLKIRSTKLEDSAMYFCAGRDRGYTGELFFGEGSRLTVL.

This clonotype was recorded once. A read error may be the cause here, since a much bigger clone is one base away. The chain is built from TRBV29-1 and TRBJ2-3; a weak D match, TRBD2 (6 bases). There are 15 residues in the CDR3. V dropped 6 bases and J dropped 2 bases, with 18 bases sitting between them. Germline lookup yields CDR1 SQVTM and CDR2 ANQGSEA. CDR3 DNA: TGCAGCGTGACCGGGACTGGCGGACCCACAGATACGCAGTATTTT. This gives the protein CSVTGTGGPTDTQYF.

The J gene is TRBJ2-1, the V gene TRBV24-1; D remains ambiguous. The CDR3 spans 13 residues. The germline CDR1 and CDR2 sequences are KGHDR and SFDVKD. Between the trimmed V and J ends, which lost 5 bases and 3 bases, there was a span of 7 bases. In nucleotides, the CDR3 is TGTGCCACCAGTGGGCCTCTCTACAATGAGCAGTTCTTC. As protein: CATSGPLYNEQFF.

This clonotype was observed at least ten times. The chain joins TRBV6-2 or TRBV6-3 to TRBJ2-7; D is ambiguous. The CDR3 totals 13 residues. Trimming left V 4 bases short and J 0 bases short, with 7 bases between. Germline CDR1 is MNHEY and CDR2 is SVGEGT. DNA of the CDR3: TGTGCCAGCAGTTCAACCTACTCCTACGAGCAGTACTTC. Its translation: CASSSTYSYEQYF.

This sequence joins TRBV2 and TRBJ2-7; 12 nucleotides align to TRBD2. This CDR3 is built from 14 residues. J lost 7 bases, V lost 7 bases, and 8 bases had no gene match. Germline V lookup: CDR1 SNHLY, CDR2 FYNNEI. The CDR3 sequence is CASTALAGGSEQYF. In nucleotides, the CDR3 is TGTGCCAGCACGGCACTAGCGGGAGGTTCTGAGCAGTACTTC.

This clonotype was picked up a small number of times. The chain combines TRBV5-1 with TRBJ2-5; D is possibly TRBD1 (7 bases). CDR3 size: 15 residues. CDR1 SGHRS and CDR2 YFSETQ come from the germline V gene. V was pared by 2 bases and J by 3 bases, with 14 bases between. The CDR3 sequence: CASSLRGTDKETQYF. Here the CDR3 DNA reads TGCGCCAGCAGCTTACGCGGGACAGACAAAGAGACCCAGTACTTC.